Detailed here is one T cell receptor (beta chain). Its antigen is unidentified. With a constant-region primer, TCR beta cDNA was made from approximately 520 ng of total RNA. Investigators got TCR beta libraries out of three nested multiplex PCR rounds, done with slightly modified ARM-PCR. The first two PCR rounds used TRBV1-TRBV30 primers with a Cbeta primer, 9 to 11 cycles each. One entry per CDR3 protein, called by TCRdb with MiXCR from the multiplex PCR reads. The sample shows approximately 310,000 distinct CDR3 sequences, 65% of them seen only once. The researchers obtained blood RNA from unsorted whole blood and also extracted germline DNA. Before any surgery took place, about 3.8 milliliters of peripheral blood were collected. Trimming pared 6 bases from V and 5 bases from J, leaving 13 bases between. The CDR3 is 13 amino acids. The germline V gene has CDR1 MNHNS and CDR2 SASEGT. This entry is derived from a study of tumor-infiltrating lymphocytes in primary liver carcinoma. Overall study: Stage T1-T3 N0M0 and a size of about 4 to 11 cm characterized the tumors.

Study-wide findings and caveats: CD4+ and CD8+ repertoires could not be compared in these unsorted bulk samples.

The TCR sequence derives from a man aged 35 to 55 with primary liver carcinoma and hepatitis B virus infection. Sequencing was done on a sample of peripheral blood. The chain couples TRBV6-1 to TRBJ2-5, with D tentatively TRBD1 (6 bases). CDR3 in amino acids: CASRIRGRETQYF. CDR3 nucleotides: TGTGCCAGCAGAATCAGGGGTCGGGAGACCCAGTACTTC.